This TCR beta chain came from a study of blood T cells in healthy people across ages. Each sample yielded at least 5.5 micrograms of PBMC total RNA. A second PCR, run for about 7 to 12 cycles, used a sample-barcoded 5' primer plus a J-beta primer mix. Each cDNA molecule carried a tag from a template-switch adaptor that contained 12 random nucleotides. TCRdb recomputed calls from the 5' RACE reads with MiXCR, one row per CDR3 protein. Among around 1,000,000 distinct CDR3 sequences, about 25% were seen once, and the ten largest hold about 0.8%. The study's findings and limits: With donor CMV status unknown, expanded clonotype changes were possibly confounded.

Germline CDR1 LGHNA, CDR2 YNFKEQ. This CDR3 contains 14 residues. Trimming cost V 4 bases and J 5 bases, with 15 bases left between them. This clonotype was seen a handful of times. Its antigen is currently unknown. Separately, the same data were catalogued under a study of T cells of mothers and their children.

The specimen was blood. The TCR comes from a girl aged 2-10 years in good health. The chain recombines TRBV4-2 with TRBJ2-7; D tentatively reads TRBD1 or TRBD2 (5 bases each). This CDR3 is CASSRDPVYDEQYF. CDR3 nucleotide sequence: TGTGCCAGCAGCCGGGACCCAGTATACGACGAGCAGTACTTC.